This T cell receptor beta chain was found in a study of cytotoxic CD8 clonotypes in ibrutinib-treated CLL. Germline CDR1 SQVTM, CDR2 ANQGSEA. CDR3 length: 12 residues. V was trimmed by 5 bases and J by 8 bases, leaving 13 bases between them. Investigators sought sequencing depths of between 1 in 200,000 and 1 in 1 million T cells. Here immunoSEQ multiplex PCR was the method, and the copy in TCRdb shows in-frame clones only, minus some. Counted here are approximately 190,000 clones, roughly 65% occurring once; the ten biggest clones make up about 6.2%. This sequence joins TRBV29-1 and TRBJ2-1; no clear D. The TCR sequence derives from a human donor with chronic lymphocytic leukemia. The specimen was PBMCs, collected after 12 months of ibrutinib treatment. The CDR3 nucleotides are TGCAGCGTTAACGCCTATCTGGATGAGCAGTTCTTC. It yields the protein CSVNAYLDEQFF.